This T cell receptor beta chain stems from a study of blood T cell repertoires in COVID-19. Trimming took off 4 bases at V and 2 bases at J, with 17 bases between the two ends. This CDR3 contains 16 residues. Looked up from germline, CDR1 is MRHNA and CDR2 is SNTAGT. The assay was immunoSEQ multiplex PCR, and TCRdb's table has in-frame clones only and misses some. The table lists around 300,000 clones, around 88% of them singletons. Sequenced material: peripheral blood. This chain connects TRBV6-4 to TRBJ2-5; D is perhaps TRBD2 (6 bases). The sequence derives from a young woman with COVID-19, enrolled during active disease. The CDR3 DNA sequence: TGTGCCAGCAGTGGCAAGGCTGGGGGAGGACAAGAGACCCAGTACTTC. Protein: CASSGKAGGGQETQYF.